Below are 23 T cell receptor beta chains sequenced from a single sample in a study of cytomegalovirus exposure and HLA in healthy donors. Both 60 Vbeta primers and 13 Jbeta primers went into the PCR. The repertoire was sequenced with immunoSEQ multiplex PCR; TCRdb's copy has only in-frame clones and lacks some. The sample has roughly 220,000 clones; the top ten hold roughly 1.2%. Material for sequencing was PBMCs. Source of these receptors: a girl aged 2 to 10 in good health and CMV-seropositive.

The chain is built from TRBV19 and TRBJ2-1, with 7 nucleotides matching TRBD2. From germline, CDR1 is LNHDA and CDR2 SQIVND (reference sequence). The V segment lost 2 bases and the J segment 5 bases; nucleotides outside the gene matches: 3. The CDR3 contains 14 residues. CDR3 nucleotides: TGTGCCAGTAGTATACTTCTAGCGGACAATGAGCAGTTCTTC. This gives the protein CASSILLADNEQFF.

The V call is TRBV6-1, the J call TRBJ2-2; weak D call: TRBD1 (6 bases). Germline CDR1 is MNHNS and CDR2 is SASEGT. The CDR3 contains 13 residues. V gave up 4 bases and J gave up 7 bases, with 10 bases separating them. In nucleotides, the CDR3 is TGTGCCAGCAGTGTCAGGGGCAGCGGGGAGCTGTTTTTT. It is translated as CASSVRGSGELFF.

The CDR3 here is CASSEERGRGNQPQHF. The CDR3 DNA reads as TGTGCCAGCAGTGAAGAACGGGGTCGGGGCAATCAGCCCCAGCATTTT. The chain uses TRBV2 and TRBJ1-5, with D uncertain. This CDR3 is 16 amino acids long. Germline CDR1 is SNHLY and CDR2 is FYNNEI. The V end lost 1 base, the J end lost 2 bases, and 12 bases lay between the germline ends.

This chain links TRBV5-4 with TRBJ2-3, with 8 bases matching TRBD2. V shed 0 bases and J 4 bases; nucleotides not matched to a gene: 7. Germline V gene lookup returns CDR1 SGHNT and CDR2 YYREEE (reference sequence). This CDR3 is 16 amino acids long. The CDR3 loop is CASSLVGAGVPDTQYF. The CDR3 DNA follows: TGTGCCAGCAGCTTGGTTGGAGCGGGAGTACCAGATACGCAGTATTTT.

Notes on this clone: The same CDR3 also results from other DNA sequences found in this sample. The chain employs TRBV5-1 and TRBJ1-1; TRBD1 aligns across 8 bases. The CDR3 contains 16 residues. Germline assignment: CDR1 SGHRS and CDR2 YFSETQ. With V trimmed by 3 bases and J by 8 bases, 15 bases remained unmatched. For the CDR3, the DNA is TGCGCCAGCAGCTCCCACGCGGTACAGGGGGTCTCCGAAGCTTTCTTT. Amino acids: CASSSHAVQGVSEAFF.

This sequence joins TRBV6-1 and TRBJ2-2; D uncertain. The CDR3 is 16 amino acids. The germline V and J ends were trimmed by 0 bases and 0 bases, with 8 bases remaining between them. The germline V gene encodes CDR1 MNHNS and CDR2 SASEGT. In nucleotides, the CDR3 is TGTGCCAGCAGTGAAGCAAGGCGGTCGAACACCGGGGAGCTGTTTTTT. This gives the protein CASSEARRSNTGELFF.

The chain recombines TRBV11-3 with TRBJ2-1; D may be TRBD1 (6 bases). This CDR3 is built from 13 residues. Trimming removed 5 bases at V and 6 bases at J, with 11 bases between. Germline V gene sequence: CDR1 SGHNT, CDR2 YENEEA. The CDR3 DNA is TGTGCCAGCAGCCAGGGACATTTCAATGAGCAGTTCTTC. Protein sequence: CASSQGHFNEQFF.

The J gene is TRBJ2-7, the V gene TRBV28; no reliable D call. The V and J ends lost 3 bases and 7 bases respectively, with 4 bases between them. From germline, CDR1 is MDHEN and CDR2 SYDVKM. This CDR3 is built from 10 residues. CDR3 sequence reads: CASSLREQYF. Written as DNA, the CDR3 is TGTGCCAGCAGTTTGCGAGAGCAGTACTTC.

The chain links TRBV9 to TRBJ2-4; 8 nucleotides line up with TRBD2. CDR3 length equals 17 residues. Germline V gene sequence: CDR1 SGDLS, CDR2 YYNGEE. V was pared by 3 bases and J by 0 bases, with 8 bases of the junction left unmatched. The CDR3 loop is CASSAGGPVIAKNIQYF. The CDR3 DNA sequence: TGTGCCAGCAGCGCGGGAGGGCCTGTGATAGCCAAAAACATTCAGTACTTC.

The genes are TRBV11-3 and TRBJ1-3; D unresolved. The V gene lost 0 bases and the J gene lost 3 bases, with 9 bases spanning the gap. Germline V gene sequence: CDR1 SGHNT, CDR2 YENEEA. The CDR3 is made up of 15 amino acids. The CDR3 here is CASSLERGGGNTIYF. The DNA of the CDR3 is TGTGCCAGCAGCTTAGAACGGGGAGGTGGAAACACCATATATTTT.

The chain joins TRBV2 to TRBJ1-3, with D possibly being TRBD1 (5 bases). Per the germline V gene, CDR1 is SNHLY and CDR2 is FYNNEI. This CDR3 spans 17 amino acids. The V and J ends lost 1 base and 0 bases respectively, with 13 bases between them. Written as DNA, the CDR3 is TGTGCCAGCAGTGAAGTTTCAGGGATCTTCTCTGGAAACACCATATATTTT. Translation: CASSEVSGIFSGNTIYF.

The chain joins TRBV9 to TRBJ1-1, with D uncertain. The germline gives CDR1 SGDLS, CDR2 YYNGEE. V lost 1 base, J lost 0 bases, and 4 bases lay in between. This CDR3 has 13 amino acids. CDR3 loop: CASSVNMNTEAFF. The CDR3 nucleotides read TGTGCCAGCAGCGTAAACATGAACACTGAAGCTTTCTTT.

Comment on this clone: An end of the junction differs from the germline gene, which may be a read error. This chain connects TRBV28 to TRBJ1-3, with 10 bases that match TRBD1. There are 12 residues in the CDR3. Germline values: CDR1 MDHEN, CDR2 SYDVKM. The CDR3 DNA reads TGTGCCAGCAGCCTGACAGGGGGCAAGTCGGATTTT. Amino acid sequence: CASSLTGGKSDF.

J is TRBJ2-7 and V is TRBV29-1, with 10 bases that match TRBD2. The CDR3 spans 14 residues. Unmatched junction bases numbered 6, after V lost 5 bases and J lost 2 bases. CDR1 is SQVTM, CDR2 ANQGSEA, per germline. The CDR3 nucleotides are TGCAGCGTTCCGAGCGGGAGGGCCCCCTACGAGCAGTACTTC. It codes for CSVPSGRAPYEQYF.

This chain joins TRBV19 and TRBJ1-2; TRBD1 aligns across 8 bases. V shed 3 bases and J 4 bases; nucleotides not matched to a gene: 13. CDR3 size: 17 residues. Germline CDR1 is LNHDA and CDR2 is SQIVND (reference sequence). The CDR3 region has the DNA TGTGCCAGTAGTATCCTTCTCCCCGGGACAGGCCTCTATGGCTACACCTTC. It specifies CASSILLPGTGLYGYTF.

The V gene is TRBV4-2, the J gene TRBJ2-7; 7 positions match TRBD2. Germline V gives CDR1 LGHNA, CDR2 YNFKEQ. J was trimmed by 3 bases and V by 0 bases; bases with no gene match: 5. The CDR3 length is 15 residues. CDR3 nucleotides: TGTGCCAGCAGCCAAGAGAGACTAGCAATCTACGAGCAGTACTTC. Its protein product is CASSQERLAIYEQYF.

V is TRBV9 and J is TRBJ2-1; D remains unclear. The V gene lost 4 bases and the J gene lost 7 bases, with 12 bases spanning the gap. Germline V CDR1 and CDR2: SGDLS, YYNGEE. CDR3 length: 13 residues. CDR3 nucleotides: TGTGCCAGCAGCAGCGTACCCTTGAATGAGCAGTTCTTC. Translation: CASSSVPLNEQFF.

The V and J genes are TRBV28 and TRBJ1-5; 10 nucleotides match TRBD1. The CDR3 totals 16 residues. Germline-derived CDR1 and CDR2 are MDHEN and SYDVKM. Trimming cost V 6 bases and J 8 bases; bases outside gene matches: 13. CDR3 loop: CASRTGTGDRAEPQHF. The CDR3 region has the DNA TGTGCCAGCAGGACCGGGACAGGGGACAGGGCTGAGCCCCAGCATTTT.

The chain employs TRBV5-1 and TRBJ2-2; D uncertain. Germline CDR1 SGHRS, CDR2 YFSETQ. Deletions cut 2 bases from V and 1 base from J, with 12 bases between. The CDR3 has 16 amino acids. CDR3: CASSFSGQLNTGELFF. Written as DNA, the CDR3 is TGCGCCAGCAGCTTCAGTGGGCAATTGAACACCGGGGAGCTGTTTTTT.

The chain has TRBV2 and TRBJ2-3; D perhaps matches TRBD2 (5 bases). The CDR3 is 13 amino acids. The germline CDR1 and CDR2 sequences are SNHLY and FYNNEI. Trimming stripped 2 bases from V and 6 bases from J, with 9 bases between. CDR3 sequence: CASSENGLDTQYF. The CDR3 DNA sequence: TGTGCCAGCAGTGAAAACGGACTGGATACGCAGTATTTT. The full variable domain, with the rest looked up from reference TRBV2 and TRBJ2-3, is EPEVTQTPSHQVTQMGQEVILRCVPISNHLYFYWYRQILGQKVEFLVSFYNNEISEKSEIFDDQFSVERPDGSNFTLKIRSTKLEDSAMYFCASSENGLDTQYFGPGTRLTVL.

The chain joins TRBV10-1 to TRBJ2-1; 10 bases are shared with TRBD2. The CDR3 sequence is 16 residues long. Germline assignment: CDR1 WNHNN and CDR2 SYGVQD (reference sequence). Germline trimming cut 6 bases from V and 11 bases from J; bases unmatched to any gene: 16. The CDR3, as DNA: TGCGCCAGCAGCGCACCCGGGGAGCGGGAGGGCCTAAAGCAGTTCTTC. Translated: CASSAPGEREGLKQFF.

This chain joins TRBV15 and TRBJ2-7, with a weak D call TRBD2 (5 bases). V was pared by 4 bases and J by 3 bases, with 7 bases between. The CDR3 sequence is 12 residues long. Germline assignment: CDR1 LNHNV and CDR2 YYDKDF (reference sequence). Here the CDR3 reads CATSISDYEQYF. CDR3 DNA: TGTGCCACCAGCATTAGCGACTACGAGCAGTACTTC.

This chain links TRBV29-1 with TRBJ1-1; D not certain. CDR1 SQVTM and CDR2 ANQGSEA come from the germline V gene. Trimming took 7 bases from V and 1 from J, leaving 16 bases between them. The CDR3 loop spans 14 amino acids. The CDR3 loop is CSAGQAIGNTEAFF. Written as DNA, the CDR3 is TGCAGCGCTGGGCAAGCCATAGGGAACACTGAAGCTTTCTTT. The full variable domain, in which reference TRBV29-1 and TRBJ1-1 provide the parts outside the CDR3, is SAVISQKPSRDICQRGTSLTIQCQVDSQVTMMFWYRQQPGQSLTLIATANQGSEATYESGFVIDKFPISRPNLTFSTLTVSNMSPEDSSIYLCSAGQAIGNTEAFFGQGTRLTVV.